This note documents a single TCR beta chain sequence. Its matching antigen is unknown. This CDR3 is built from 17 residues. Germline lookup yields CDR1 KGHSH and CDR2 LQKENI. Germline trimming cut 4 bases from V and 4 bases from J; bases unmatched to any gene: 11. This record belongs to a study of T cell responses to AZD1222 COVID-19 vaccine. Study conclusions and caveats: Spike-wide vaccine-associated CD4 TCRs dominated at 160-218 and 743-854. Of the AZD1222 recipients, only 5 or 6 were seropositive at baseline.

Repertoires were generated with immunoSEQ multiplex PCR, while TCRdb's copy carries only in-frame clones and drops some. Of about 150,000 clones listed, about 92% are singletons. The source material was peripheral blood, sampled 28 days after the second AZD1222 dose. This rearrangement joins TRBV18 to TRBJ1-2, with 11 bases matching TRBD1. The sequence came from an adult who received the AZD1222 COVID-19 vaccine. CDR3 bases: TGTGCCAGCTCACTCTCCGGGACAGGGGGAAAGAGCTATGGCTACACCTTC. As protein: CASSLSGTGGKSYGYTF.